The TCR beta chain described here comes from a study of blood T cell repertoires in COVID-19. Study at large: PBMCs, B-cell-depleted T cells, or T cells were the source of the cDNA or gDNA that made up the material.

The trim removed 0 bases at V and 6 bases at J, leaving 5 bases unmatched. The germline V gene has CDR1 SGHRS and CDR2 YFSETQ. The CDR3 runs 14 residues. Per the original data handling: Estimates of nucleated cell counts were drawn from the amplification of reference gene primers. The table came from immunoSEQ multiplex PCR; TCRdb's copy has only in-frame clones and leaves some out. The DNA gave D and trimming, while V, J and clone size come from that table. The repertoire includes approximately 19,000 clones, approximately 91% of them detected once, and roughly a sixth sits in the top ten. Sequenced input: peripheral blood. This rearrangement joins TRBV5-1 to TRBJ1-1; 7 bases map to TRBD1. This TCR came from a human donor in a cohort sampled during active COVID-19. CDR3 sequence (DNA): TGCGCCAGCAGCTTGGGGGCCGGGACAGCTGAAGCTTTCTTT. Translating it yields CASSLGAGTAEAFF.